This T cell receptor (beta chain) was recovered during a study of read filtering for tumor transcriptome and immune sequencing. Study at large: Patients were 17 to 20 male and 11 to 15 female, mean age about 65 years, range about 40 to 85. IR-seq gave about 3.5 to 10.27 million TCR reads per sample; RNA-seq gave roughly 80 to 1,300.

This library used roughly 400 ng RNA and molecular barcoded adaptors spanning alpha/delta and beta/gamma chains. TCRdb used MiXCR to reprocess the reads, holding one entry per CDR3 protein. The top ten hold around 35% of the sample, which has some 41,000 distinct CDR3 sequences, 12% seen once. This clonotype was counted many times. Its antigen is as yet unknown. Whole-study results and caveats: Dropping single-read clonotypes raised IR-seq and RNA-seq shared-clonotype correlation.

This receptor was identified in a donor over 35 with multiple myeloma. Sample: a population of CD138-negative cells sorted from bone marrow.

Written as DNA, the CDR3 is TGTGCCAGCAACTCACAGGGAGGGGGTGAAAAACTGTTTTTT. The encoded protein is CASNSQGGGEKLFF. The chain is built from TRBV28 and TRBJ1-4, with a weak D call TRBD1 (6 bases). V was pared by 7 bases and J by 7 bases, with 16 bases between. Germline V lookup: CDR1 MDHEN, CDR2 SYDVKM. CDR3 length: 14 residues.